This T cell receptor (beta chain) was observed in a study of CD4 and CD8 cells across lung adenocarcinoma regions. J was trimmed by 8 bases and V by 10 bases; bases with no gene match: 15. This CDR3 region has 14 residues. Germline CDR1 reads LNHDA; CDR2 reads SQIVND (reference sequence). TCRdb called the PCR reads again in MiXCR, with one record for every CDR3 protein. Of around 10,000 distinct CDR3 sequences listed, 46% are singletons. The patients had localized lung adenocarcinoma, a non-small cell subtype. This clonotype was sampled from a male donor with lung adenocarcinoma. The CD4 and CD8 labels of this study may be unreliable. The sample consisted of CD8+ T cells from the margin of a lung tumor. This rearrangement joins TRBV19 to TRBJ1-2, with 8 positions matching TRBD1. CDR3: CATKAGQGVGGYTF. The DNA of the CDR3 is TGTGCCACTAAAGCCGGACAGGGAGTGGGCGGCTACACCTTC.